These 3 T cell receptor beta chains share one sample of origin, sequenced in a study of post-analysis software for immune sequencing data. Unique molecular identifiers tagged the TCR beta cDNA libraries. TCRdb itself ran the PCR reads through MiXCR, one entry per CDR3 protein. The sample lists 650,000 to 850,000 distinct CDR3 sequences, about 57% seen once, with 4% to 5.5% in the top ten. Overall study results and limits: There were a few TRBV segments more frequent in patients than controls, and TRBV5-6, TRBV5-1 and TRBV20-1 were among them.

The antigens of these receptors remain unknown. The sequenced sample consisted of blood. Receptors were obtained from a girl aged 10-17 years with multiple sclerosis.

The CDR3 DNA reads TGTGCCACCAGACCCGGACAGGGCATCAATGAGCAGTTCTTC. Encoded protein: CATRPGQGINEQFF. V usage is TRBV10-3 and J usage is TRBJ2-1, with 8 nucleotides matching TRBD1. V was pared by 10 bases and J by 6 bases, with 11 bases of the junction left unmatched. The germline CDR1 and CDR2 sequences are ENHRY and SYGVKD. This CDR3 has 14 residues.

The chain joins TRBV9 to TRBJ2-3; 8 nucleotides agree with TRBD2. The CDR3 totals 15 residues. CDR1 is SGDLS and CDR2 is YYNGEE in the germline V gene. V dropped 6 bases and J dropped 0; count of bases not matched to a gene: 6. For the CDR3, the DNA is TGTGCCAGCACCAAGCGGGAGAGTAGCACAGATACGCAGTATTTT. This translates into CASTKRESSTDTQYF.

The chain joins TRBV3-1 to TRBJ1-2; D is uncertain. The CDR3 is made up of 12 amino acids. Germline lookup yields CDR1 LGHDT and CDR2 YNNKEL (reference sequence). Trimming stripped 2 bases from V and 2 bases from J, with 3 bases between. CDR3 residues: CASSQINYGYTF. CDR3 nucleotides: TGTGCCAGCAGCCAAATAAACTATGGCTACACCTTC.